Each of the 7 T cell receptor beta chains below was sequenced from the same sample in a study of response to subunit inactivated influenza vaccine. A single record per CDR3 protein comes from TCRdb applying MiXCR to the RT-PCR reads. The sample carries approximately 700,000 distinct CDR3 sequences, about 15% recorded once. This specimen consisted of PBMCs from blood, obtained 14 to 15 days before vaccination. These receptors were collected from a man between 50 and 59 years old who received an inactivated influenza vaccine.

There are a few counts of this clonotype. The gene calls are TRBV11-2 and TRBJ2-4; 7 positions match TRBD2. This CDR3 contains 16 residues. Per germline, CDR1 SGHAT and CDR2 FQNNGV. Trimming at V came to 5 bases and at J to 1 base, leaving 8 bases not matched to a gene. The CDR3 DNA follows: TGTGCCAGCAGCCCCCAACTCGGGAGGGCCAAAAACATTCAGTACTTC. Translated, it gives CASSPQLGRAKNIQYF.

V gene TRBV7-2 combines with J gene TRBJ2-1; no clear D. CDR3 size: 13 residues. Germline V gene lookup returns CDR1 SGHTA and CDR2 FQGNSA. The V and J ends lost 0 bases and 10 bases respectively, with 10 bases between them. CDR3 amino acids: CASSLAGLQEQFF. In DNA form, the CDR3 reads TGTGCCAGCAGCTTAGCCGGTCTACAGGAGCAGTTCTTC.

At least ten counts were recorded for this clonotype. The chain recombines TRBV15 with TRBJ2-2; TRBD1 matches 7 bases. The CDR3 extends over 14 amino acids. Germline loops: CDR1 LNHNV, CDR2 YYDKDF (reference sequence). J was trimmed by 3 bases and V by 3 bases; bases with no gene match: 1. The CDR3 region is CATSRQGDTGELFF. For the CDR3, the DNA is TGTGCCACCAGCAGGCAGGGGGACACCGGGGAGCTGTTTTTT. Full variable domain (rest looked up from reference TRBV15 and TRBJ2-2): DAMVIQNPRYQVTQFGKPVTLSCSQTLNHNVMYWYQQKSSQAPKLLFHYYDKDFNNEADTPDNFQSRRPNTSFCFLDIRSPGLGDTAMYLCATSRQGDTGELFFGEGSRLTVL.

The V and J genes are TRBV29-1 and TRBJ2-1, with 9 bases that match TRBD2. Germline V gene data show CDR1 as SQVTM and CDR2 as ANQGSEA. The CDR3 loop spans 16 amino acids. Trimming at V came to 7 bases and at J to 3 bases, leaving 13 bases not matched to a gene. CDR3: CSADDPGLAVYNEQFF. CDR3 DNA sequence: TGCAGCGCCGACGACCCGGGACTAGCTGTCTACAATGAGCAGTTCTTC.

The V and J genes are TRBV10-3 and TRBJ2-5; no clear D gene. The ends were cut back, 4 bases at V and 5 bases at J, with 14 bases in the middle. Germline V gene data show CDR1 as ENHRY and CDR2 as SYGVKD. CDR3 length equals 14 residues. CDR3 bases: TGTGCCATCAGTGTATCAGTTCCGGAGGAGACCCAGTACTTC. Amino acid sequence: CAISVSVPEETQYF.

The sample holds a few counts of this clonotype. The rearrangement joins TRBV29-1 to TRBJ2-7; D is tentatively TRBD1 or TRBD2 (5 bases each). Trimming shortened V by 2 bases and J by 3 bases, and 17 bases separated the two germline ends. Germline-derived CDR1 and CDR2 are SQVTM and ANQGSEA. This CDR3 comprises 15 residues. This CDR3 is CSVEIRDQGGYEQYF. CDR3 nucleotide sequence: TGCAGCGTTGAAATACGGGACCAGGGCGGCTACGAGCAGTACTTC.

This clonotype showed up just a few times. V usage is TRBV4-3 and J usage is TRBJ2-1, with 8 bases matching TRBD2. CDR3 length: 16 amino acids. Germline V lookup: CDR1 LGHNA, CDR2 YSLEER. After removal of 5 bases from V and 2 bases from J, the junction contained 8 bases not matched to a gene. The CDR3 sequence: CASSEGSLAAYNEQFF. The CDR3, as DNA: TGCGCCAGCAGCGAGGGATCACTAGCGGCCTACAATGAGCAGTTCTTC.